This entry is about one T cell receptor beta chain. The sample belongs to a study of T cell repertoires in cytomegalovirus infection. Germline V lookup: CDR1 LNHNV, CDR2 YYDKDF (reference sequence). This CDR3 comprises 15 residues. Trimming removed 5 bases from V and 9 bases from J; junction bases left unmatched: 8. Using its own MiXCR run on the reads, TCRdb lists one record per CDR3 protein. Of roughly 630,000 distinct CDR3 sequences listed, less than 25% are singletons. Specimen: CD8+ T cells from PBMCs. This receptor was taken from a human donor in good health (CMV status not recorded). Some clones in this sample may be carry-over from other donors' samples. This chain joins TRBV15 and TRBJ1-6, with TRBD1 identical over 9 bases. The CDR3 coding sequence is TGTGCCACCAGCCCCCGACAGGGGGTTATTTCACCCCTCCACTTT. Translation: CATSPRQGVISPLHF.